This is a list of T cell receptor beta chains from one sample in a study of CD8 T cells in Susac syndrome. In TCRdb, the immunoSEQ multiplex PCR reads were re-called with MiXCR into one record per CDR3 protein. This table holds some 140,000 distinct CDR3 sequences, approximately 90% found once. The sample consisted of CD8+ T cells from PBMCs. The receptors come from a human donor with multiple sclerosis. Each CDR3 is given with its conserved first and last residue. A D gene is named only where the DNA matches it firmly. The size entry is marked missing in some rows and otherwise reads once, few, many or a size class.

cdr3_nt	cdr3_aa	clone_size	v_call	d_call	j_call
TGTGCCAGCAAGGAGGGGTGGGAAACAGATACGCAGTATTTT	CASKEGWETDTQYF	once	TRBV2	NA	TRBJ2-3
TGTGCCAGTAGCATGGCAGGGGTGCAGCCCCAGCATTTT	CASSMAGVQPQHF	NA	TRBV19	NA	TRBJ1-5
TGCGCCAGCAGCCAAGATCGGGGGACAGGGGGCTATTATGGCTACACCTTC	CASSQDRGTGGYYGYTF	NA	TRBV4-3	TRBD1	TRBJ1-2
TGTGCCAGCAGCTCCCGGGTATCAACCTCCGAGCAGTACTTC	CASSSRVSTSEQYF	few	TRBV7-8	NA	TRBJ2-7
TGTGCCAGCAGCCTCGGACGGCCCAATGAGCAGTTCTTC	CASSLGRPNEQFF	NA	TRBV13	NA	TRBJ2-1
TGTGCCAGCAGCTTCCGGGACATCAAGGCAGATACGCAGTATTTT	CASSFRDIKADTQYF	NA	TRBV28	NA	TRBJ2-3
TGTGCCAGCAGTGAAAGCGCAGCCGACTACACCGGGGAGCTGTTTTTT	CASSESAADYTGELFF	NA	TRBV2	NA	TRBJ2-2
TGTGCCAGTAGTATTCGGCGGGAGGGCCTTGGGGAGCAGTACTTC	CASSIRREGLGEQYF	NA	TRBV19	TRBD2	TRBJ2-7
TGTGCCCTCTCGGGAGTTAACGAGCAGTACTTC	CALSGVNEQYF	NA	TRBV30	NA	TRBJ2-7
TGTGCCAGCAGCTTTTCGCCTGTCGCCACTGAAGCTTTCTTT	CASSFSPVATEAFF	NA	TRBV7-9	NA	TRBJ1-1
TGTGCCAGCAGCTTCCCGACTAGCGGGAGAGATGAGCAGTTCTTC	CASSFPTSGRDEQFF	NA	TRBV5-4	TRBD2	TRBJ2-1
TGTGCCAGCAGCTTATTCGGGGGAGGAAACACCATATATTTT	CASSLFGGGNTIYF	NA	TRBV7-8	NA	TRBJ1-3
TGCAGTGCAAAAACGACTAGCGGGTATACGCAGTATTTT	CSAKTTSGYTQYF	once	TRBV20-1	TRBD2	TRBJ2-3
TGTGCCAGCACTACGGACAGGGGCGGGGGGGACACTGAAGCTTTCTTT	CASTTDRGGGDTEAFF	NA	TRBV2	TRBD1	TRBJ1-1
TGTGCCAGCAGCCTTGGAGAAGATGACAGCAGCGAGCAGTACTTC	CASSLGEDDSSEQYF	NA	TRBV7-9	NA	TRBJ2-7
TGCGCCAGCAGCCAAGAGCTCAGCCCCGAAGAACTGTTTTTT	CASSQELSPEELFF	NA	TRBV4-3	NA	TRBJ1-4
TGTGCCAGCAGCCCATGGGCCAAAAACATTCAGTACTTC	CASSPWAKNIQYF	NA	TRBV7-9	NA	TRBJ2-4
TGTGCCAGCAGCTCCGGAGGGGGCAGAACCTACGAGCAGTACTTC	CASSSGGGRTYEQYF	once	TRBV7-2	NA	TRBJ2-7
TGTGCTAGTGGTTTGGGAGGGTTTGGCAATCAGCCCCAGCATTTT	CASGLGGFGNQPQHF	NA	TRBV12-5	NA	TRBJ1-5
TGTGCCTGGAGATTAACGGGAGCTGGCGAGCAGTACTTC	CAWRLTGAGEQYF	NA	TRBV30	NA	TRBJ2-7
TGCGCCAGCAGCCCCGACGGCCGGGAGCAGTACTTC	CASSPDGREQYF	NA	TRBV10-2	NA	TRBJ2-7
TGCAGTGCTCCGGACAGGGGGTCGGGAAGCAATCAGCCCCAGCATTTT	CSAPDRGSGSNQPQHF	NA	TRBV20-1	TRBD1	TRBJ1-5
TGTGCCAGCAGCTGGCTAGCGGGAGAAGAGACCCAGTACTTC	CASSWLAGEETQYF	NA	TRBV5-4	TRBD2	TRBJ2-5
TGTGCCAGCATCGGGGCCAGCTCCTACGAGCAGTACTTC	CASIGASSYEQYF	NA	TRBV11-2	NA	TRBJ2-7
TGTGCCAGCAGCCCCGGGGGAGCGGGGCCCTCCTACAATGAGCAGTTCTTC	CASSPGGAGPSYNEQFF	NA	TRBV7-9	TRBD2	TRBJ2-1